This TCR beta chain is drawn from a study of blood T cell repertoires in COVID-19. Study at large: Whether acute or convalescent, the COVID-19 samples came from the United States, Italy and Spain. The analysed material was cDNA or gDNA that came from T cells, B-cell-depleted T cells, or PBMCs.

CDR3 size: 14 residues. The germline gives CDR1 SEHNR, CDR2 FQNEAQ (reference sequence). Trimming stripped 5 bases from V and 5 bases from J, with 12 bases between. Followed longitudinally, the Seattle patients had been enrolled during active infection. In the authors' methods: Estimates of nucleated cell counts were drawn from the amplification of reference gene primers. Assay: immunoSEQ multiplex PCR; the TCRdb copy retains only in-frame clones and omits some. That table furnishes V, J and clone size, whereas the DNA furnished D and trimming. The sample carries roughly 340,000 clones, about 89% recorded once.

Sequencing input: peripheral blood. This sequence joins TRBV7-9 and TRBJ2-2, with TRBD2 as a possible D gene (5 bases). The clonotype was recovered from a woman aged 30 to 39 with COVID-19, enrolled during active disease. The CDR3 nucleotides read TGTGCCAGCAGCCCGAGTTCGGGGACCGGGGAGCTGTTTTTT. Its protein is CASSPSSGTGELFF.